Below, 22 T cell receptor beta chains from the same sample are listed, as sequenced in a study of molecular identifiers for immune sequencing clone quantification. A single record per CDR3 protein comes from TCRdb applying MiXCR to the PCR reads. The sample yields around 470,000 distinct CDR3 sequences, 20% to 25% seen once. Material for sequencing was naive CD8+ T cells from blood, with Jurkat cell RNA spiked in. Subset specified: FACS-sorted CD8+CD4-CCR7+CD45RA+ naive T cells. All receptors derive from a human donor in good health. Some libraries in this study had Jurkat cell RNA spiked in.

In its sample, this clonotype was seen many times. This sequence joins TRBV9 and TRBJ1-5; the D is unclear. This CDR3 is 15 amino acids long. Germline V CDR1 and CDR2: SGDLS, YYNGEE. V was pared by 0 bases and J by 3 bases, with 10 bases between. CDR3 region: CASSVEAGLNQPQHF. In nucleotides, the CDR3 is TGTGCCAGCAGCGTAGAGGCAGGACTCAATCAGCCCCAGCATTTT.

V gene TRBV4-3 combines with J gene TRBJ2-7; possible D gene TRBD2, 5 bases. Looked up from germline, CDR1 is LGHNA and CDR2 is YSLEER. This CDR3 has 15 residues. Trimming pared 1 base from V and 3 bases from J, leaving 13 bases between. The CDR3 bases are TGCGCCAGCAGCCAAGGGCCCGGACTCAACTACGAGCAGTACTTC. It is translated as CASSQGPGLNYEQYF.

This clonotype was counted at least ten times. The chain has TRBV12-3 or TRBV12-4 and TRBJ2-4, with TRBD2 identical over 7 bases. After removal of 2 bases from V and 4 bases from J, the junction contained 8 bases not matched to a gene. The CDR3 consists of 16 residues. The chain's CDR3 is CASSLRGAGDKNIQYF. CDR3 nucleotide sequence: TGTGCCAGCAGTTTACGCGGCGCGGGGGATAAAAACATTCAGTACTTC.

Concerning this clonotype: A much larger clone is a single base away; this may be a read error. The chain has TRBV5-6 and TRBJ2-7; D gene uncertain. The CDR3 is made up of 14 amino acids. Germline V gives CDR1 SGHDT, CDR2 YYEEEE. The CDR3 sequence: CASSPGPVGYVQYF. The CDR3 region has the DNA TGTGCCAGCAGCCCCGGGCCAGTTGGCTACGTGCAGTACTTC.

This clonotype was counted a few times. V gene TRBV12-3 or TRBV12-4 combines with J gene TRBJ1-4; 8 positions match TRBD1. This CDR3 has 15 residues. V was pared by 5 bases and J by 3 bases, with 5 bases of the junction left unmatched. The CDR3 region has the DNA TGTGCCAGCAGTCCCTGGACAGGGCCTAATGAAAAACTGTTTTTT. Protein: CASSPWTGPNEKLFF.

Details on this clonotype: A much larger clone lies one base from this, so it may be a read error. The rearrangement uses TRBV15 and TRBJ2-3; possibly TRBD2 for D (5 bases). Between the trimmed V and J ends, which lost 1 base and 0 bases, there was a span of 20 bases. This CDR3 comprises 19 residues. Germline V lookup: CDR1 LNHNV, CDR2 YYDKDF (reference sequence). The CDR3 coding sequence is TGTGCCACCAGCAGAGCAGGACTCCAACTTAGCTCTAGCACAGATACGCAGTATTTT. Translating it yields CATSRAGLQLSSSTDTQYF.

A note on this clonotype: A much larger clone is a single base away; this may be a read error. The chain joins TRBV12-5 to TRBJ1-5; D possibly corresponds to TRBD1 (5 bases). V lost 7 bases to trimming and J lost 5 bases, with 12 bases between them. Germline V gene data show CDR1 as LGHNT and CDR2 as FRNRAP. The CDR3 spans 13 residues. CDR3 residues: CASVLGGDQPQHF. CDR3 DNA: TGTGCTAGTGTTTTAGGAGGGGATCAGCCCCAGCATTTT.

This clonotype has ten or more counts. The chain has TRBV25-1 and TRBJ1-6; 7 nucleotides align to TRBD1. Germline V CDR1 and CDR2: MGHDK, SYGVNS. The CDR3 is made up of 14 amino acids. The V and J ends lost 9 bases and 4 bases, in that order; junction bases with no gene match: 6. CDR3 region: CASHPGQYNSPLHF. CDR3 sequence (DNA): TGTGCCAGTCATCCGGGACAGTATAATTCACCCCTCCACTTT. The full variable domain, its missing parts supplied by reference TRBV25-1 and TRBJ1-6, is EADIYQTPRYLVIGTGKKITLECSQTMGHDKMYWYQQDPGMELHLIHYSYGVNSTEKGDLSSESTVSRIRTEHFPLTLESARPSHTSQYLCASHPGQYNSPLHFGNGTRLTVT.

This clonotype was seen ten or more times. CDR3 coding DNA: TGCGCCACCTCCGAGTACCAAGAGACCCAGTACTTC. It specifies CATSEYQETQYF. The genes are TRBV10-2 and TRBJ2-5; D ambiguous. Germline V gene sequence: CDR1 WSHSY, CDR2 SAAADI. V shed 10 bases and J shed 0 bases, with 9 bases lying between them. This CDR3 is built from 12 residues.

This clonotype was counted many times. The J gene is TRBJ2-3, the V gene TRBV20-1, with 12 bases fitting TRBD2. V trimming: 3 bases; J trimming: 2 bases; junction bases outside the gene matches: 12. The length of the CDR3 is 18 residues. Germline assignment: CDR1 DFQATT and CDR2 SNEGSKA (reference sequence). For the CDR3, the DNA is TGCAGTGCTAGCGGGCTAGCGGGAGGGGGTTCCCACACAGATACGCAGTATTTT. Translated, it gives CSASGLAGGGSHTDTQYF.

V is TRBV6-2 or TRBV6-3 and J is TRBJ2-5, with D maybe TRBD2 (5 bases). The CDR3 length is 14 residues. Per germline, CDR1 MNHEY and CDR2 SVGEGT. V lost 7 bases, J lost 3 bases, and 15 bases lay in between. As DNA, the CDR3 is TGTGCCAGCACCCTATCCGACTATGAAGAGACCCAGTACTTC. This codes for CASTLSDYEETQYF.

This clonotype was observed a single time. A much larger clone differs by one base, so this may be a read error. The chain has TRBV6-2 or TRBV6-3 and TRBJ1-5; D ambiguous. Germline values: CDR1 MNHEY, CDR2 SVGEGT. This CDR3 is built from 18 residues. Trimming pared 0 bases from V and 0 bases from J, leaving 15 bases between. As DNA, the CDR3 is TGTGCCAGCAGTTACTCGAGGGCGAGACCTTATAGCAATCAGCCCCAGCATTTT. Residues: CASSYSRARPYSNQPQHF.

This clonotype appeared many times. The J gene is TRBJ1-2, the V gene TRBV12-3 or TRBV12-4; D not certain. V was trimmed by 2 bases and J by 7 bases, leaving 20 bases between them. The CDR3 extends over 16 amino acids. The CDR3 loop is CASSLRVDNPRSGYTF. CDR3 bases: TGTGCCAGCAGTTTAAGGGTTGACAACCCCAGAAGTGGCTACACCTTC.

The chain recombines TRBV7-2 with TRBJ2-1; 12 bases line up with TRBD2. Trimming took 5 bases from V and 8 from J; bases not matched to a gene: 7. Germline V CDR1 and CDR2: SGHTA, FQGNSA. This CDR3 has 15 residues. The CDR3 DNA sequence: TGTGCCAGCAGCCCGACTAGCGGGAGTTATGATGAGCAGTTCTTC. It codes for CASSPTSGSYDEQFF.

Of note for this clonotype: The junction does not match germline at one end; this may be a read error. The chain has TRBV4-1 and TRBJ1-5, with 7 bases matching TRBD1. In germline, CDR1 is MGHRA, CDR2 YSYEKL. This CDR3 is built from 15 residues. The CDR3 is CASSQQTGTDQPQRF. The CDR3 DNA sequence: TGCGCCAGCAGCCAACAGACAGGGACTGACCAGCCCCAGCGTTTT.

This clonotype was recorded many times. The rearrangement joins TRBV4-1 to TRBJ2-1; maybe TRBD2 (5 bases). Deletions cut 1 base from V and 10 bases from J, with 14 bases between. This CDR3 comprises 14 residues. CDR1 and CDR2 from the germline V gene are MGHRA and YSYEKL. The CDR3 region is CASSQGGSGLEQFF. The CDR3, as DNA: TGCGCCAGCAGCCAAGGAGGGTCCGGGCTAGAGCAGTTCTTC.

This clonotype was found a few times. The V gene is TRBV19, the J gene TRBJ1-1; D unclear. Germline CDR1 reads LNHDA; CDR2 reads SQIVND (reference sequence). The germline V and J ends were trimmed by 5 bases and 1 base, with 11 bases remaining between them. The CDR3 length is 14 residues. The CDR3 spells CASSSVPGNTEAFF. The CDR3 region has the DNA TGTGCCAGTAGTTCCGTCCCCGGGAACACTGAAGCTTTCTTT.

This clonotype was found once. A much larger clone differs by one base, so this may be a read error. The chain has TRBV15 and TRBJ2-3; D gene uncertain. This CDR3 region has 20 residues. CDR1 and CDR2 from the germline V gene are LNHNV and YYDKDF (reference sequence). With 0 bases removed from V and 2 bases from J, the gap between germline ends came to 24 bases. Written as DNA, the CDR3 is TGTGCCACCAGCAGAGATGATTCGCGGTTTGTAGGTTTGTCCACAGATACGCAGTATTTT. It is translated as CATSRDDSRFVGLSTDTQYF.

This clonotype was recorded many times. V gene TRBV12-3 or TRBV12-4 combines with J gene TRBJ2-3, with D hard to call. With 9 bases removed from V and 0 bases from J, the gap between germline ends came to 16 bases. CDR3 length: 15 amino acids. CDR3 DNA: TGTGCCAGTACGAGACACCTAACTAGCACAGATACGCAGTATTTT. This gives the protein CASTRHLTSTDTQYF.

For the CDR3, the DNA is TGTGCCAGCAGCGTCGTTGGGGAAGTAACAAGCTCCTACGAGCAGTACTTC. Translation gives CASSVVGEVTSSYEQYF. V usage is TRBV9 and J usage is TRBJ2-7; no clear D gene. Between the trimmed V and J ends, which lost 2 bases and 0 bases, there was a span of 18 bases. Germline V gene sequence: CDR1 SGDLS, CDR2 YYNGEE. The CDR3 spans 17 residues.

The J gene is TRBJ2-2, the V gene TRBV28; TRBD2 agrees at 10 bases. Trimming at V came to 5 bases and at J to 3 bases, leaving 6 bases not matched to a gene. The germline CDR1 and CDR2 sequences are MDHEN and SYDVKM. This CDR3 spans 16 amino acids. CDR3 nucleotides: TGTGCCAGCAGTCCCACTAGCGGGACTCACACCGGGGAGCTGTTTTTT. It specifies CASSPTSGTHTGELFF.

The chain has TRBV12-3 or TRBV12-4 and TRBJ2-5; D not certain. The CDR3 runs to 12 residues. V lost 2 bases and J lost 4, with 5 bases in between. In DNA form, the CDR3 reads TGTGCCAGCAGTTTAAATCGAGAGACCCAGTACTTC. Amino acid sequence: CASSLNRETQYF.